Here is one T cell receptor beta chain with its context. Its specificity is not known. Here immunoSEQ multiplex PCR was the method, and the copy in TCRdb shows in-frame clones only, minus some. The sample lists tens of thousands of clones, about three quarters occurring once. The data derive from a study of PD-1 blockade in classical Hodgkin lymphoma. Across the whole study: A 3 mg/kg intravenous dose of nivolumab was received by patients every 2 weeks. Study conclusions and caveats: Some patients began nivolumab under 1 year after ASCT. These patients were excluded from later analyses. Diminished baseline TCR diversity has been reported in newly diagnosed patients relative to healthy donors. Nothing has yet pinned down what causes the repertoire differences, possibly disease activity or prior therapy.

The V and J ends lost 2 bases and 3 bases respectively, with 14 bases between them. The V gene's germline CDR1 is MDHEN and CDR2 SYDVKM. The CDR3 is 15 residues long. Every single patient, without exception, relapsed after autologous stem cell transplantation, and brentuximab vedotin exposure varied. The chain is built from TRBV28 and TRBJ2-7; a weak D match, TRBD2 (6 bases). The source was peripheral blood mononuclear cells (PBMCs), collected at baseline. This receptor was identified in a human donor with classical Hodgkin lymphoma. In DNA, the CDR3 is TGTGCCAGCAGTTTAATTGCGGGGCAGAGCTACGAGCAGTACTTC. The encoded protein is CASSLIAGQSYEQYF. The whole variable domain, remainder taken from reference TRBV28 and TRBJ2-7, is DVKVTQSSRYLVKRTGEKVFLECVQDMDHENMFWYRQDPGLGLRLIYFSYDVKMKEKGDIPEGYSVSREKKERFSLILESASTNQTSMYLCASSLIAGQSYEQYFGPGTRLTVT.